These 16 T cell receptor beta chains were all obtained from the same sample, sequenced in a study of CD8 T cells in ankylosing spondylitis. Study findings and constraints: The study identified a TCR beta motif of 7 or 8 highly homologous variants that appeared characteristic of ankylosing spondylitis blood.

MiXCR was run by TCRdb on the 5' RACE reads, yielding one entry per CDR3 protein. There are more than 500,000 distinct CDR3 sequences in the sample; less than 6% occur only once, and roughly 3.3% lies in the top ten. For these receptors, no antigen is known. The sequencing input was blood, either unsorted or a sorted T cell fraction (not recorded which). All receptors derive from a male donor with ankylosing spondylitis.

This clonotype was seen repeatedly, ten times or more. The genes are TRBV20-1 and TRBJ1-5; unclear D gene. Trimming shortened V by 1 base and J by 4 bases, and 11 bases separated the two germline ends. The CDR3 length is 14 residues. Per germline, CDR1 DFQATT and CDR2 SNEGSKA (reference sequence). The CDR3 sequence is CSARGRLWNQPQHF. Here the CDR3 DNA reads TGCAGTGCTAGAGGGAGATTGTGGAATCAGCCCCAGCATTTT.

The sample holds many counts of this clonotype. V is TRBV6-5 and J is TRBJ1-1; maybe TRBD1 (5 bases). Germline values: CDR1 MNHEY, CDR2 SVGAGI. V lost 6 bases, J lost 9 bases, and 14 bases lay in between. There are 12 residues in the CDR3. In nucleotides, the CDR3 is TGTGCCAGCAGCTCCCCGGGGACCCAAGCTTTCTTT. Its translation is CASSSPGTQAFF.

This clonotype was picked up many times. This rearrangement joins TRBV12-3 or TRBV12-4 to TRBJ1-1; a possible D gene is TRBD1 (5 bases). The CDR3 is 15 amino acids. Between the trimmed V and J ends, which lost 0 bases and 0 bases, there was a span of 8 bases. The CDR3 DNA follows: TGTGCCAGCAGTTTAGCGGGACGGTTGAACACTGAAGCTTTCTTT. Encoded protein: CASSLAGRLNTEAFF.

This clonotype has at least ten counts. The J gene is TRBJ1-3, the V gene TRBV7-2; D is perhaps TRBD1 (6 bases). This CDR3 is built from 16 residues. Germline V lookup: CDR1 SGHTA, CDR2 FQGNSA. V was shortened by 5 bases and J by 4 bases, with 18 bases between the two germline ends. The CDR3 region is CASSRGRGPGGNTIYF. CDR3 in DNA: TGTGCCAGCAGCCGTGGGCGGGGGCCGGGCGGAAACACCATATATTTT.

This clonotype has at least ten counts. The chain carries TRBV12-3 or TRBV12-4 and TRBJ2-5; weak D call: TRBD2 (5 bases). V was pared by 2 bases and J by 5 bases, with 12 bases between. This CDR3 has 14 amino acids. The DNA of the CDR3 is TGTGCCAGCAGTTTAATAGGAGGAGCCGAGACCCAGTACTTC. It specifies CASSLIGGAETQYF.

This clonotype was counted a few times. The chain couples TRBV5-1 to TRBJ2-2; no clear D gene. The germline CDR1 and CDR2 sequences are SGHRS and YFSETQ. The V end was cut by 7 bases, the J end by 4 bases, with 8 bases between. This CDR3 is built from 12 residues. The CDR3 protein is CASRAVTGELFF. The CDR3 DNA is TGCGCCAGCCGGGCCGTCACCGGGGAGCTGTTTTTT.

At least ten counts were recorded for this clonotype. The chain links TRBV5-1 to TRBJ2-7, with TRBD1 matching over 7 bases. CDR1 is SGHRS and CDR2 is YFSETQ in the germline V gene. The CDR3 length is 14 residues. Germline trimming cut 4 bases from V and 0 bases from J; bases unmatched to any gene: 4. The CDR3 nucleotides read TGCGCCAGCAGCACGAGGGGGCCCTCCTACGAGCAGTACTTC. This sequence encodes CASSTRGPSYEQYF.

This clonotype was seen only a few times. The genes are TRBV13 and TRBJ2-1; tentatively, D is TRBD2 (5 bases). The V and J ends lost 3 bases and 5 bases respectively, with 17 bases between them. The germline V gene encodes CDR1 PRHDT and CDR2 FYEKMQ (reference sequence). CDR3 length equals 16 residues. The CDR3 reads CASSFWRAPPNNEQFF. The CDR3 nucleotides read TGTGCCAGCAGCTTCTGGCGGGCTCCTCCTAACAATGAGCAGTTCTTC.

This clonotype has a count of ten or more. The rearrangement links TRBV5-1 to TRBJ1-3; D possibly corresponds to TRBD1 (5 bases). Trimming pared 3 bases from V and 0 bases from J, leaving 13 bases between. The CDR3 loop spans 16 amino acids. Looked up from germline, CDR1 is SGHRS and CDR2 is YFSETQ. CDR3 residues: CASSSSSGHSGNTIYF. The DNA for the CDR3 is TGCGCCAGCAGCTCAAGCTCCGGACACTCTGGAAACACCATATATTTT. Filled out from reference TRBV5-1 and TRBJ1-3, the complete variable domain reads KAGVTQTPRYLIKTRGQQVTLSCSPISGHRSVSWYQQTPGQGLQFLFEYFSETQRNKGNFPGRFSGRQFSNSRSEMNVSTLELGDSALYLCASSSSSGHSGNTIYFGEGSWLTVV.

This clonotype has at least ten counts. CDR3 loop: CASSLSDRAGQPQHF. DNA for the CDR3: TGTGCCAGCAGTTTGAGCGACAGGGCTGGTCAGCCCCAGCATTTT. This chain links TRBV28 with TRBJ1-5; 7 positions agree with TRBD1. With V trimmed by 3 bases and J by 6 bases, 8 bases remained unmatched. The CDR3 consists of 15 residues. Per the germline V gene, CDR1 is MDHEN and CDR2 is SYDVKM.

V gene TRBV11-2 combines with J gene TRBJ2-5; 11 positions match TRBD2. With 1 base clipped from V and 5 bases from J, the junction kept 12 bases outside the gene matches. Germline CDR1 SGHAT, CDR2 FQNNGV. The CDR3 is made up of 18 amino acids. Here the CDR3 reads CASSLGALAGGRRETQYF. The CDR3 DNA reads TGTGCCAGCAGCTTAGGGGCCCTAGCGGGAGGCCGTAGGGAGACCCAGTACTTC.

This clonotype occurred many times. This rearrangement joins TRBV6-2 or TRBV6-3 to TRBJ2-7, with 8 bases matching TRBD2. The J segment lost 3 bases and the V segment lost 7 bases, leaving 5 bases of the junction unmatched. Germline-derived CDR1 and CDR2 are MNHEY and SVGEGT. The CDR3 is 13 residues long. CDR3: CASTTSGRYEQYF. CDR3 bases: TGTGCCAGCACTACTAGCGGCCGCTACGAGCAGTACTTC.

This clonotype was seen repeatedly, ten times or more. The genes are TRBV2 and TRBJ1-5; D unresolved. Germline V lookup: CDR1 SNHLY, CDR2 FYNNEI. V was clipped by 2 bases and J by 6 bases, with 17 bases between them. The CDR3 has 16 residues. Here the CDR3 reads CASSELADPRGQPQHF. DNA for the CDR3: TGTGCCAGCAGTGAATTGGCAGACCCGCGAGGTCAGCCCCAGCATTTT.

This clonotype has more than one count but fewer than ten. This chain joins TRBV28 and TRBJ1-2, with D possibly TRBD1 on 5 matching bases. Germline assignment: CDR1 MDHEN and CDR2 SYDVKM. V lost 6 bases, J lost 7 bases, and 24 bases lay in between. The CDR3 loop spans 16 amino acids. The CDR3 is CASRTKGAKNYGGYTF. CDR3 DNA sequence: TGTGCCAGCAGGACTAAAGGGGCGAAAAACTATGGTGGCTACACCTTC.

In this sample, this clonotype turned up a few times. V and J are TRBV12-3 or TRBV12-4 and TRBJ2-7; D is unclear. V dropped 3 bases and J dropped 8 bases, with 14 bases sitting between them. This CDR3 is 13 amino acids long. The chain's CDR3 is CASSFNLEGQQYF. CDR3 nucleotides: TGTGCCAGCAGTTTTAATCTCGAAGGGCAGCAGTACTTC.

This clonotype occurred many times. V and J are TRBV6-1 and TRBJ2-2; D might be TRBD2 (6 bases). The CDR3 contains 14 residues. CDR1 and CDR2 from the germline V gene are MNHNS and SASEGT. V lost 10 bases, J lost 2 bases, and 14 bases lay in between. The CDR3 loop is CATLRGPNTGELFF. The CDR3, as DNA: TGTGCCACCCTGCGGGGACCCAACACCGGGGAGCTGTTTTTT.